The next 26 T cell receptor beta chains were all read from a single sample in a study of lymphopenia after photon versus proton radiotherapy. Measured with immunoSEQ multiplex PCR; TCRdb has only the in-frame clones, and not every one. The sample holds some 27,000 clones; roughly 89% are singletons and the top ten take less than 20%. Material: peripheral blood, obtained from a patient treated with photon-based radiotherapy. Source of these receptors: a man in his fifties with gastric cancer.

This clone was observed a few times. In DNA form, the CDR3 reads TGTGCCAGCAGCTTAGGGGATTATGGCTACACCTTC. Its protein is CASSLGDYGYTF. The V and J genes are TRBV5-4 and TRBJ1-2; possibly TRBD1 for D (5 bases). Per germline, CDR1 SGHNT and CDR2 YYREEE (reference sequence). CDR3 size: 12 residues. Trimming cost V 2 bases and J 5 bases, with 7 bases left between them.

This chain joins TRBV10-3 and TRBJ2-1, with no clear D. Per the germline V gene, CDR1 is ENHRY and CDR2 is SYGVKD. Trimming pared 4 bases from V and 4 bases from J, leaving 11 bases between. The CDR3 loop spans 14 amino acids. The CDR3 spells CAISVDGRYNEQFF. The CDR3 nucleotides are TGTGCCATCAGTGTCGACGGGCGATACAATGAGCAGTTCTTC.

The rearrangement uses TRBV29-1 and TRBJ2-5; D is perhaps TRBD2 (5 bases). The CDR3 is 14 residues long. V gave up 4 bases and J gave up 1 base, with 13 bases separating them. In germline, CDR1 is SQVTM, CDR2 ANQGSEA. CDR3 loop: CSVVLGSVQETQYF. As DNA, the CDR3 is TGCAGCGTTGTATTGGGTAGCGTCCAAGAGACCCAGTACTTC.

CDR3 sequence (DNA): TGCGCCAGCAGCCGCAACGAAAACACCGGGGAGCTGTTTTTT. It is translated as CASSRNENTGELFF. The gene calls are TRBV4-1 and TRBJ2-2; D remains ambiguous. Trimming pared 4 bases from V and 2 bases from J, leaving 8 bases between. Per germline, CDR1 MGHRA and CDR2 YSYEKL. The CDR3 loop spans 14 amino acids.

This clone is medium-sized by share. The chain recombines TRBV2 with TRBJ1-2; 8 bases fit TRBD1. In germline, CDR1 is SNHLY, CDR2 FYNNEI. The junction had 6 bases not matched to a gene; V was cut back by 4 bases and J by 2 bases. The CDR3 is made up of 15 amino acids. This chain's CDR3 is CASSAGTGRNYGYTF. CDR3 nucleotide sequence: TGTGCCAGCAGTGCCGGGACAGGCCGAAACTATGGCTACACCTTC.

The CDR3 nucleotides read TGTGCCAGCAGCTTGGCCAGAGAGACCCAGTACTTC. This sequence encodes CASSLARETQYF. The chain carries TRBV5-4 and TRBJ2-5, with unresolved D. Per the germline V gene, CDR1 is SGHNT and CDR2 is YYREEE (reference sequence). The CDR3 runs 12 residues. Trimming pared 0 bases from V and 4 bases from J, leaving 4 bases between.

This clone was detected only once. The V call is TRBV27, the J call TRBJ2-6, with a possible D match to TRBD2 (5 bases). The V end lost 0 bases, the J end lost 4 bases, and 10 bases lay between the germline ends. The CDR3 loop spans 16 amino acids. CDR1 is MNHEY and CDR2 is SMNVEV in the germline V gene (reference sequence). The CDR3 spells CASSLSPGIGANVLTF. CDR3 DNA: TGTGCCAGCAGTTTATCGCCCGGGATCGGGGCCAACGTCCTGACTTTC.

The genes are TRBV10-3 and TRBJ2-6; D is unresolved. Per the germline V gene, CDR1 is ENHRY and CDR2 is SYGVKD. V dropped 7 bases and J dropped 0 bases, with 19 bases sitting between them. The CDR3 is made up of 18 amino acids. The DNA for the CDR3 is TGTGCCATCACGGCAGACCAATCCCTGAGCTCTGGGGCCAACGTCCTGACTTTC. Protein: CAITADQSLSSGANVLTF.

The CDR3 DNA reads TGTGCCAGCAGCTTAGAGGGACTAGCGAATTACGAGCAGTACTTC. It specifies CASSLEGLANYEQYF. The gene calls are TRBV11-2 and TRBJ2-7, with 10 bases matching TRBD2. The CDR3 sequence is 15 residues long. Trimming at V came to 0 bases and at J to 4 bases, leaving 3 bases not matched to a gene. The germline CDR1 and CDR2 sequences are SGHAT and FQNNGV.

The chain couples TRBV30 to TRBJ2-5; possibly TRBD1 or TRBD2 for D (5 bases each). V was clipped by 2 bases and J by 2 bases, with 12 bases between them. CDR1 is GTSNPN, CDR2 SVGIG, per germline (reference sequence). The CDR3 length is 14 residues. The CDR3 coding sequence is TGTGCCTGGAGTTGGGGGACGGCACAAGAGACCCAGTACTTC. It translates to CAWSWGTAQETQYF.

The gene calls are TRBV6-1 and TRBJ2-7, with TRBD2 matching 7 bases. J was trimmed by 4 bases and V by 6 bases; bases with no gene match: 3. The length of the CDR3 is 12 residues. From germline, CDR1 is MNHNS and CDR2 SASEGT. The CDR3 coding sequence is TGTGCCAGCAGGAAGCGGGGATACGAGCAGTACTTC. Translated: CASRKRGYEQYF.

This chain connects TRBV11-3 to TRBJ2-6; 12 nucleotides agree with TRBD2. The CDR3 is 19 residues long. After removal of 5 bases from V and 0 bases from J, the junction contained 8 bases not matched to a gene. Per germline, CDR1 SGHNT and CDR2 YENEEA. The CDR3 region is CASSPRTSGDYSGANVLTF. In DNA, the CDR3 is TGTGCCAGCAGCCCCCGGACTAGCGGGGACTACTCTGGGGCCAACGTCCTGACTTTC.

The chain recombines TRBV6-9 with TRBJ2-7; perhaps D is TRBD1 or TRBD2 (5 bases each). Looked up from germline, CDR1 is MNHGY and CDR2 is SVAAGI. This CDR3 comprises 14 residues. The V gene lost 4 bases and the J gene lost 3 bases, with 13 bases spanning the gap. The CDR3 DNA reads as TGTGCCAGCAGTTTGCTGACAGACTACTACGAGCAGTACGTC. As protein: CASSLLTDYYEQYV.

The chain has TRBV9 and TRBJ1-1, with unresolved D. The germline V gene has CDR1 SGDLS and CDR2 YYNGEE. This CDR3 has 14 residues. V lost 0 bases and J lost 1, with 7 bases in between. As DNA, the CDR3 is TGTGCCAGCAGCGTAGCTCCGGGGAACACTGAAGCTTTCTTT. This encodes CASSVAPGNTEAFF.

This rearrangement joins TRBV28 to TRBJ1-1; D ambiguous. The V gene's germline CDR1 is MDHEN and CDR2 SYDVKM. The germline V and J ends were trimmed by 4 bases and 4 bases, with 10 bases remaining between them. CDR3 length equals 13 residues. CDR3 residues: CASSSTLPTEAFF. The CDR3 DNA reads TGTGCCAGCAGTTCAACTTTACCCACTGAAGCTTTCTTT. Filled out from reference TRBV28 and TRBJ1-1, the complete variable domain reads DVKVTQSSRYLVKRTGEKVFLECVQDMDHENMFWYRQDPGLGLRLIYFSYDVKMKEKGDIPEGYSVSREKKERFSLILESASTNQTSMYLCASSSTLPTEAFFGQGTRLTVV.

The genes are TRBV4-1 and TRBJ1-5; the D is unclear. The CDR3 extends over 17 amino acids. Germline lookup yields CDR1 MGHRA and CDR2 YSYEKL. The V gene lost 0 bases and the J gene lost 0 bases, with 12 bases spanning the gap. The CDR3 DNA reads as TGCGCCAGCAGCCAAGATACGCAGGAAAATAGCAATCAGCCCCAGCATTTT. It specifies CASSQDTQENSNQPQHF.

Here the CDR3 reads CAISESETQYF. In DNA form, the CDR3 reads TGTGCCATCAGTGAGTCTGAGACCCAGTACTTC. The chain recombines TRBV10-3 with TRBJ2-5, with D uncertain. Per germline, CDR1 ENHRY and CDR2 SYGVKD. There are 11 residues in the CDR3. Trimming took off 0 bases at V and 5 bases at J, with 1 base between the two ends.

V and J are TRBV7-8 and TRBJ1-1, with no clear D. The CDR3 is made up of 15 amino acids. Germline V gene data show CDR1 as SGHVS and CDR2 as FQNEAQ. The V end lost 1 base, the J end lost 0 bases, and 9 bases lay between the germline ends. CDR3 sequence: CASSLVAGLNTEAFF. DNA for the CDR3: TGTGCCAGCAGCTTAGTCGCAGGTTTGAACACTGAAGCTTTCTTT.

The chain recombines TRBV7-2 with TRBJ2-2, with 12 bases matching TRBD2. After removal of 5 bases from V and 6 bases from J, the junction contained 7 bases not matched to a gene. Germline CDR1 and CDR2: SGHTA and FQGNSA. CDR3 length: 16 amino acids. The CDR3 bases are TGTGCCAGCAGCAGTAGGGGACTAGCGGGCCCCGGGGAGCTGTTTTTT. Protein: CASSSRGLAGPGELFF.

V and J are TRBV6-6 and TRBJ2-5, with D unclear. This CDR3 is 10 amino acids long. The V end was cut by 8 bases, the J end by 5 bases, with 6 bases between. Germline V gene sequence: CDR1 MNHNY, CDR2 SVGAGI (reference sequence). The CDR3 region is CASRSETQYF. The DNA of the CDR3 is TGTGCCAGCCGGTCCGAGACCCAGTACTTC.

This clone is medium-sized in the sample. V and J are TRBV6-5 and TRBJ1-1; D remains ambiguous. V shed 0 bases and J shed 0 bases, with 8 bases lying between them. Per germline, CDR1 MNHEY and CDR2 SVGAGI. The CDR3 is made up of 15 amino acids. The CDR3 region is CASSYSRAVNTEAFF. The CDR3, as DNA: TGTGCCAGCAGTTACTCACGGGCGGTGAACACTGAAGCTTTCTTT.

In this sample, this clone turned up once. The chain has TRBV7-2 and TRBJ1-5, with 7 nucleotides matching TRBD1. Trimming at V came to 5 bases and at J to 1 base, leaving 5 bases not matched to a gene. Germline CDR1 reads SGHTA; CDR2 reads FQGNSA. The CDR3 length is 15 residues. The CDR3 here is CASSTKGASNQPQHF. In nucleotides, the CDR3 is TGTGCCAGCAGCACCAAGGGGGCCAGCAATCAGCCCCAGCATTTT.

CDR3 DNA sequence: TGTGCCAGTAGTATGGGGGGGACAGTTAGCACAGATACGCAGTATTTT. Translation gives CASSMGGTVSTDTQYF. The chain carries TRBV19 and TRBJ2-3, with D perhaps TRBD1 or TRBD2 (7 bases each). There are 16 residues in the CDR3. Germline assignment: CDR1 LNHDA and CDR2 SQIVND (reference sequence). V gave up 3 bases and J gave up 0 bases, with 13 bases separating them.

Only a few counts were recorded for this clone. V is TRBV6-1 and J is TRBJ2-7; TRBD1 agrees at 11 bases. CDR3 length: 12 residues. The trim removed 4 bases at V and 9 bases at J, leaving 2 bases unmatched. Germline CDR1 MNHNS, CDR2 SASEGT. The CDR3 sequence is CASSGGQGVQYV. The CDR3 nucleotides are TGTGCCAGCAGTGGGGGACAGGGGGTGCAGTACGTC.

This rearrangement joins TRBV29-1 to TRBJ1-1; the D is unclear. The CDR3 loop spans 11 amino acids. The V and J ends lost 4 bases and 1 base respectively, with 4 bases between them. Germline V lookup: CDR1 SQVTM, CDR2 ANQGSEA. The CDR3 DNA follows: TGCAGCGTTGCGAGGAACACTGAAGCTTTCTTT. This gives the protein CSVARNTEAFF. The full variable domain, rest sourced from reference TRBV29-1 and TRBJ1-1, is SAVISQKPSRDICQRGTSLTIQCQVDSQVTMMFWYRQQPGQSLTLIATANQGSEATYESGFVIDKFPISRPNLTFSTLTVSNMSPEDSSIYLCSVARNTEAFFGQGTRLTVV.

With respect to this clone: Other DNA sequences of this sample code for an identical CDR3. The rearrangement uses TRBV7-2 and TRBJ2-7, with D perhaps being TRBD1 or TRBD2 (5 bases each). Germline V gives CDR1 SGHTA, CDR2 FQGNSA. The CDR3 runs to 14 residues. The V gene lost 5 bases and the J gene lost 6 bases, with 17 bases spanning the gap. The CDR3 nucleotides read TGTGCCAGCAGCCCGGGACGCGGACGTGGCGAGCAGTACTTC. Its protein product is CASSPGRGRGEQYF.